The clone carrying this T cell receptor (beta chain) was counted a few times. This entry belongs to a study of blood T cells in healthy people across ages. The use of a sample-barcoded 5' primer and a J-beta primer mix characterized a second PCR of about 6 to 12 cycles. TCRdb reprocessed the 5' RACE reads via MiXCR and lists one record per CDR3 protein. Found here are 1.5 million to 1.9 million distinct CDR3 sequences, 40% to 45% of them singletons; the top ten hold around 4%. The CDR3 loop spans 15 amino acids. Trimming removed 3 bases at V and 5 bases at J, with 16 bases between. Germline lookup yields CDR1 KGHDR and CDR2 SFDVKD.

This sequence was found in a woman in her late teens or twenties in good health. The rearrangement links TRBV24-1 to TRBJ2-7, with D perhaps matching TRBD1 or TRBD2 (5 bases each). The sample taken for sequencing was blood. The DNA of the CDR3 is TGTGCCACCAGTGATCTCCGACTACAGGTGCACGAGCAGTACTTC. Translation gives CATSDLRLQVHEQYF.